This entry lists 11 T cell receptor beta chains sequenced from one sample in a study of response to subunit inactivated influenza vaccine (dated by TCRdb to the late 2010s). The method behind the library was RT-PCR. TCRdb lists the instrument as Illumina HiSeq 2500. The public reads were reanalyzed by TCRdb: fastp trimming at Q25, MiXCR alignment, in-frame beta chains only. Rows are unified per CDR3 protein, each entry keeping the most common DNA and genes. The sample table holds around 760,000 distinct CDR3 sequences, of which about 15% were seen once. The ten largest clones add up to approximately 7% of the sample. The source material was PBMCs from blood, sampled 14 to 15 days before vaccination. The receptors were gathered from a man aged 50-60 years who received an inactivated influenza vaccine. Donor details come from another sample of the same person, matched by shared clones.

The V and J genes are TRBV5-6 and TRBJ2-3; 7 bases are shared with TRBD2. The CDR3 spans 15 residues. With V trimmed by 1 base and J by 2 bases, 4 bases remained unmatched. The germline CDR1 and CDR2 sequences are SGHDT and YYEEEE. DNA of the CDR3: TGTGCCAGCAGCTTGACGCGGGAGTTCACAGATACGCAGTATTTT. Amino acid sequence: CASSLTREFTDTQYF. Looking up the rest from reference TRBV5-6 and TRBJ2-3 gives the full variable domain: DAGVTQSPTHLIKTRGQQVTLRCSPKSGHDTVSWYQQALGQGPQFIFQYYEEEERQRGNFPDRFSGHQFPNYSSELNVNALLLGDSALYLCASSLTREFTDTQYFGPGTRLTVL.

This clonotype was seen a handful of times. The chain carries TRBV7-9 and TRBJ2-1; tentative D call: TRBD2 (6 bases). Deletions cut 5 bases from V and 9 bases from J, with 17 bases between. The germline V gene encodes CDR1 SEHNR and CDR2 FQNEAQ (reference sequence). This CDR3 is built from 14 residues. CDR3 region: CASSLRFGSTEQFF. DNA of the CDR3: TGTGCCAGCAGCCTCCGGTTCGGGAGCACTGAGCAGTTCTTC. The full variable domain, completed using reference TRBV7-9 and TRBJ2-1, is DTGVSQNPRHKITKRGQNVTFRCDPISEHNRLYWYRQTLGQGPEFLTYFQNEAQLEKSRLLSDRFSAERPKGSFSTLEIQRTEQGDSAMYLCASSLRFGSTEQFFGPGTRLTVL.

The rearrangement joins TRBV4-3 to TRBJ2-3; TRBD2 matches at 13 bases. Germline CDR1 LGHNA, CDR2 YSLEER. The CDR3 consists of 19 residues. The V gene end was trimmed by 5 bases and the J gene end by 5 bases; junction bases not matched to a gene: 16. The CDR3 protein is CASSVGGLAGYWGEDTQYF. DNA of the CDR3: TGCGCCAGCAGCGTCGGGGGACTAGCGGGGTATTGGGGGGAAGATACGCAGTATTTT.

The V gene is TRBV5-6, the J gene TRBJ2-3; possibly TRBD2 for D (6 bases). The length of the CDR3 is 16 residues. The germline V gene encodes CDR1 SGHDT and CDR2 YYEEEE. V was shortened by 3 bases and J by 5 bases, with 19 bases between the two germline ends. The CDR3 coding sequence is TGTGCCAGCAGCTCCCGATGGTTTTTCGGGGGAGATACGCAGTATTTT. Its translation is CASSSRWFFGGDTQYF.

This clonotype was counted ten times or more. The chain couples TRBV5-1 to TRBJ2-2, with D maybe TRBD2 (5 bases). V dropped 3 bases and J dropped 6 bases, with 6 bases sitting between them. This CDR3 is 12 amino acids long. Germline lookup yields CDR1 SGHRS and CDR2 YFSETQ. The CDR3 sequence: CASSSGAGELFF. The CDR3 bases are TGCGCCAGCAGCTCCGGGGCCGGGGAGCTGTTTTTT.

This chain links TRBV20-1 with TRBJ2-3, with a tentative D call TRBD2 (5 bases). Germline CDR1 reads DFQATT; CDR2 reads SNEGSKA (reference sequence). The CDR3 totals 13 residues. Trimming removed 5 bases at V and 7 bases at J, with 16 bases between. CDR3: CSALSDRWNTQYF. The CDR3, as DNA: TGCAGTGCTCTTAGCGATCGATGGAATACGCAGTATTTT.

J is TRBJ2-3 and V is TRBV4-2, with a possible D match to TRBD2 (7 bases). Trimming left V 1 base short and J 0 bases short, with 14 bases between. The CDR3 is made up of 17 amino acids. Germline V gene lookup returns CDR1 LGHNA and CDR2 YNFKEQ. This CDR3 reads CASSQVTRGPSTDTQYF. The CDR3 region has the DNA TGTGCCAGCAGCCAAGTCACGCGGGGGCCTAGCACAGATACGCAGTATTTT.

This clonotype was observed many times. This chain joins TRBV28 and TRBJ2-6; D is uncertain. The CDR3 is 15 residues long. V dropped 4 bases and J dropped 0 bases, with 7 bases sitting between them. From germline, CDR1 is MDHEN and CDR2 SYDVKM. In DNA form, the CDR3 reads TGTGCCAGCAGTTCCCCCTCCTCTGGGGCCAACGTCCTGACTTTC. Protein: CASSSPSSGANVLTF.

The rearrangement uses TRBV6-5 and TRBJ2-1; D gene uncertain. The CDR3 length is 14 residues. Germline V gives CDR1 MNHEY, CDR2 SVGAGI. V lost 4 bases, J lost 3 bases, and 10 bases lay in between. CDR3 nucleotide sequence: TGTGCCAGCAGTTTGGACGGTTTCTACAATGAGCAGTTCTTC. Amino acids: CASSLDGFYNEQFF.

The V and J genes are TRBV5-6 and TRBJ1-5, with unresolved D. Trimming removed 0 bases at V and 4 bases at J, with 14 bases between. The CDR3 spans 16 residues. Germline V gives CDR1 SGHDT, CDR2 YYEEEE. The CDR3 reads CASSLEAGMGNQPQHF. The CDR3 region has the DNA TGTGCCAGCAGCTTGGAGGCGGGGATGGGGAATCAGCCCCAGCATTTT.

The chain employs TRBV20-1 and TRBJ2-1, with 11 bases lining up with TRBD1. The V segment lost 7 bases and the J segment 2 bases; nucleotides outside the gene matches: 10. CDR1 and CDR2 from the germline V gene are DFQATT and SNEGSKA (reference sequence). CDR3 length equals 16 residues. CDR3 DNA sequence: TGCAGTGTACAAAGACCGGGACAGGGGGCCTACAATGAGCAGTTCTTC. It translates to CSVQRPGQGAYNEQFF.